This TCR beta chain was sequenced for a study of OX40 agonist ivuxolimab in advanced cancers. Study information: All patients had ivuxolimab intravenously every 2 weeks at 0.01 to 10 mg/kg. Among those enrolled, mean age was 60 years (range about 23 to 80) and about 81% were male.

Germline assignment: CDR1 MNHEY and CDR2 SMNVEV (reference sequence). CDR3 size: 16 residues. Deletions cut 4 bases from V and 6 bases from J, with 19 bases between. Profiling relied on immunoSEQ multiplex PCR, and the TCRdb table lists in-frame clones only, not all of them. The repertoire holds tens of thousands of clones, about 82% seen once, with 1.5% to 2% in the top ten. The sequenced sample was CD4+ or CD8+ T cells sorted from blood, obtained in a trial of the OX40 agonist ivuxolimab. V usage is TRBV27 and J usage is TRBJ2-1, with D perhaps TRBD1 or TRBD2 (6 bases each). The sequence was obtained from an adult with an advanced solid tumor such as melanoma, head and neck, liver or kidney cancer. CDR3 nucleotides: TGTGCCAGCAGTTCGGCCCCAGGGGAGGCGTCCAATGAGCAGTTCTTC. Translation gives CASSSAPGEASNEQFF.